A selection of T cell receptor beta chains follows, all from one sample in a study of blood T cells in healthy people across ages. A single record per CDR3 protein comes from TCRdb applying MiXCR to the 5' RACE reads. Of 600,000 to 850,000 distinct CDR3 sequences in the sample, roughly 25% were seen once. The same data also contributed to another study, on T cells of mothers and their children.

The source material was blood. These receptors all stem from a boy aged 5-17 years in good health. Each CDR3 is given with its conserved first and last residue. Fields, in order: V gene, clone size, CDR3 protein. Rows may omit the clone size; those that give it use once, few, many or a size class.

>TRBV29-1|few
CSTWGTGGNTEAFF
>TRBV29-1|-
CSVEERRDTETGELFF
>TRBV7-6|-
CASSLALGRGYEQYF
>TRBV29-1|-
CSVENRDRGTYEQYF
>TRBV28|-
CASSPEGGGPVQYF
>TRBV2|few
CASRKSGGLNQETQYF
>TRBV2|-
CASSDEAIGYTF
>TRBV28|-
CASSPGQVHEQYF
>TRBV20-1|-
CSATANQETQYF
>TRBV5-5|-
CASSAAAQETQYF
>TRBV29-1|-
CSVIPSGANTGELFF
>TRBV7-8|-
CASSSYPLVQNTGELFF